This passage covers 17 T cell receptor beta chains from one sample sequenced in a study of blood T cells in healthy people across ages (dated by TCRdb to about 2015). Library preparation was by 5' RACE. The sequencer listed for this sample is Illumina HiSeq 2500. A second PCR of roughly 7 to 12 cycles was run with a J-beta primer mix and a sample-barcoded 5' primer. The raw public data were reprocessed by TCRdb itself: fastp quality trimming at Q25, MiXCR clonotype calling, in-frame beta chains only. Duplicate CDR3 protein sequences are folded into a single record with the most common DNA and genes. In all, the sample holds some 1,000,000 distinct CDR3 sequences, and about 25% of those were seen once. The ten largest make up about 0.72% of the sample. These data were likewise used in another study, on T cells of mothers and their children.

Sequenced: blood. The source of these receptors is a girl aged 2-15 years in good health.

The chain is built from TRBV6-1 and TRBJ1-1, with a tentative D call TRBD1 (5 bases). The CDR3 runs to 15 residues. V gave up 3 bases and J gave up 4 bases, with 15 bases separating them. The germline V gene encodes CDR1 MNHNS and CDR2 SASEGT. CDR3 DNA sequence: TGTGCCAGCAGTGACCCCGGCCATGGGGCCACTGAAGCTTTCTTT. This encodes CASSDPGHGATEAFF.

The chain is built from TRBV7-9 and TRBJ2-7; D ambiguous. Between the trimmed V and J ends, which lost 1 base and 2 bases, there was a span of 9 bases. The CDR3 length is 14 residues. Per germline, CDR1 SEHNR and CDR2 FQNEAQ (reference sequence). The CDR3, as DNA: TGTGCCAGCAGCTTAGTCGAATCCCCCTACGAGCAGTACTTC. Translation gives CASSLVESPYEQYF.

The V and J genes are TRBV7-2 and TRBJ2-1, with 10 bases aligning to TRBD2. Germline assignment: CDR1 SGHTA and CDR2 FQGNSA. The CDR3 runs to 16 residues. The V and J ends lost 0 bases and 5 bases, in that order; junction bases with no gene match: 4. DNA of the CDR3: TGTGCCAGCAGCTTAGCGGGACTAGCGCTTAACAATGAGCAGTTCTTC. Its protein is CASSLAGLALNNEQFF.

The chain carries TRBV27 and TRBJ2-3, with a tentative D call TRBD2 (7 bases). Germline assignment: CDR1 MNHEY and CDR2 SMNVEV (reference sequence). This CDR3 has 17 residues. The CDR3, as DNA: TGTGTCAGTAACGGAGGGGGGGCCGGCGGCCACACAGATACGCAGTATTTT. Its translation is CVSNGGGAGGHTDTQYF.

This CDR3 reads CASLSLDGQQETQYF. In DNA, the CDR3 is TGTGCCAGCCTCTCCCTAGACGGACAACAAGAGACCCAGTACTTC. The chain recombines TRBV2 with TRBJ2-5; a possible D gene is TRBD1 (5 bases). CDR1 and CDR2 from the germline V gene are SNHLY and FYNNEI. Deletions cut 8 bases from V and 2 bases from J, with 18 bases between. CDR3 size: 15 residues.

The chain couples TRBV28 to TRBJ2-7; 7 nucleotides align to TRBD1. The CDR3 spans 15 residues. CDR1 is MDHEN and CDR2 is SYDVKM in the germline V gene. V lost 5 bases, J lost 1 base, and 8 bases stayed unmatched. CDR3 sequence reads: CASSHRGLPSYEQYF. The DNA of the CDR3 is TGTGCCAGCAGTCACAGGGGCTTACCTTCCTACGAGCAGTACTTC.

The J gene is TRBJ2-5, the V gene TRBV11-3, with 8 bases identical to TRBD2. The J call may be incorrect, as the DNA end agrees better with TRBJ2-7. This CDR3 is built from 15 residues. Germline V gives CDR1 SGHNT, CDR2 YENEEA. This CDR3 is CASSPAGERSAEQYF. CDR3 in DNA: TGTGCCAGCAGCCCAGCGGGGGAGAGGTCGGCCGAGCAGTACTTC.

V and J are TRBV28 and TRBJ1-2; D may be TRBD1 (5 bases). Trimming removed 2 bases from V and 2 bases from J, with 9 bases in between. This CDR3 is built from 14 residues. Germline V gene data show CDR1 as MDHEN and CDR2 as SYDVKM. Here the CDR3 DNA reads TGTGCCAGCAGTTTACACAGGTCCAACTATGGCTACACCTTC. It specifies CASSLHRSNYGYTF.

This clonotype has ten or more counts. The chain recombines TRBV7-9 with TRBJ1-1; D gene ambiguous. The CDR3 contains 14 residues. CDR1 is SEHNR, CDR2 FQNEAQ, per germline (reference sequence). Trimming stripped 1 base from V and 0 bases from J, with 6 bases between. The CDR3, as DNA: TGTGCCAGCAGCTTAGGAACAATGAACACTGAAGCTTTCTTT. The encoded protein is CASSLGTMNTEAFF. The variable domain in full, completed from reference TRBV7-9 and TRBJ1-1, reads DTGVSQNPRHKITKRGQNVTFRCDPISEHNRLYWYRQTLGQGPEFLTYFQNEAQLEKSRLLSDRFSAERPKGSFSTLEIQRTEQGDSAMYLCASSLGTMNTEAFFGQGTRLTVV.

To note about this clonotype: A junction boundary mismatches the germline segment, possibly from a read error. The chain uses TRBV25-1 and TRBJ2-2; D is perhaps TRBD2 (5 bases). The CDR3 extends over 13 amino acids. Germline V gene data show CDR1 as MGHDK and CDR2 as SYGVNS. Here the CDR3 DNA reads TGTGCCAGCAGTGAATGGGAGCAGAGGGAGTTGTTTTTT. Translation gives CASSEWEQRELFF.

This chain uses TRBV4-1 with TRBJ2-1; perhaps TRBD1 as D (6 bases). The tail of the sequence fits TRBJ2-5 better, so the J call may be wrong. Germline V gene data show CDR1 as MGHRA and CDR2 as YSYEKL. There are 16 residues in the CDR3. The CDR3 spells CASSQSDRTVGETQYF. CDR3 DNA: TGCGCCAGCAGCCAGAGCGACAGGACCGTCGGGGAGACCCAGTACTTC.

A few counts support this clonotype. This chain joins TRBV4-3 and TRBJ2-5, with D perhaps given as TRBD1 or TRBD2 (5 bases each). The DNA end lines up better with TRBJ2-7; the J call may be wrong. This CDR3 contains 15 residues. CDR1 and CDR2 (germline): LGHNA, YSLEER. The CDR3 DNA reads TGCGCCAGCAGCCAAGAAGGGGACGCCCACTACGAGCAGTACTTC. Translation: CASSQEGDAHYEQYF.

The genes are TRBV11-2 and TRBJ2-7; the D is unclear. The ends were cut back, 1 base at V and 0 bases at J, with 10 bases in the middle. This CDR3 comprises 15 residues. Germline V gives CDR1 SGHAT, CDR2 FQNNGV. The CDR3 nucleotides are TGTGCCAGCAGCTTAGTCGTCTTGAGCTCCTACGAGCAGTACTTC. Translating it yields CASSLVVLSSYEQYF. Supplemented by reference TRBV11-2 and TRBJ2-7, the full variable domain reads EAGVAQSPRYKIIEKRQSVAFWCNPISGHATLYWYQQILGQGPKLLIQFQNNGVVDDSQLPKDRFSAERLKGVDSTLKIQPAKLEDSAVYLCASSLVVLSSYEQYFGPGTRLTVT.

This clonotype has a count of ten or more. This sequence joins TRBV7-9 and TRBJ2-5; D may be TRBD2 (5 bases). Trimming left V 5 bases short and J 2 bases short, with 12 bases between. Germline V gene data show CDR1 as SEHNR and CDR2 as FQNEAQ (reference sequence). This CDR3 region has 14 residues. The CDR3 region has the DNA TGTGCCAGCAGCCGCCGGGGTGGGCAAGAGACCCAGTACTTC. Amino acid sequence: CASSRRGGQETQYF. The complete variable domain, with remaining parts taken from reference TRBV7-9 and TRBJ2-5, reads DTGVSQNPRHKITKRGQNVTFRCDPISEHNRLYWYRQTLGQGPEFLTYFQNEAQLEKSRLLSDRFSAERPKGSFSTLEIQRTEQGDSAMYLCASSRRGGQETQYFGPGTRLLVL.

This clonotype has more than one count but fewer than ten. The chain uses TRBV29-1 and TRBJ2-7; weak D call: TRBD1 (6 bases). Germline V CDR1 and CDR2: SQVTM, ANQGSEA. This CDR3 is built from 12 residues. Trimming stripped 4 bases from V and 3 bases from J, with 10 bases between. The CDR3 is CSVATGFYEQYF. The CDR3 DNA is TGCAGCGTTGCGACAGGATTCTACGAGCAGTACTTC.

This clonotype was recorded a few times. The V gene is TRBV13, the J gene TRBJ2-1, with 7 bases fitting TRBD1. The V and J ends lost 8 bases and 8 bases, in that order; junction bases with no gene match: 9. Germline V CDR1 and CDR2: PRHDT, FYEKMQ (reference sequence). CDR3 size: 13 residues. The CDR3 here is CASGPDRDDEQFF. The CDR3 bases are TGTGCCAGCGGCCCAGACAGGGATGATGAGCAGTTCTTC.

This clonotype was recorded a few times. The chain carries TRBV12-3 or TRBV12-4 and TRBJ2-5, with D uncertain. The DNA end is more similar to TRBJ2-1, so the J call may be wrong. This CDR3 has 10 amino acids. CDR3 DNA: TGTGCCAGCGGCCCCCATGAGCAGTTCTTC. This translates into CASGPHEQFF.